This T cell receptor beta chain was identified during a study of blood T cell repertoires in COVID-19. Overall study: Researchers got acute and convalescent COVID-19 samples from the United States, Italy and Spain.

In the original analysis: Researchers report that nucleated cell counts were estimated from reference gene primer amplification. Some clones are missing from TCRdb's copy, which holds only in-frame ones; the method was immunoSEQ multiplex PCR. From that table come the V and J calls and clone size; the DNA was used to work out D and trimming. Of hundreds of thousands of clones detected, roughly 88% appear once; the ten largest clones hold more than 1.4%. The sequencing sample was made of peripheral blood. The TCR comes from a woman aged 25 to 39 with active or convalescent COVID-19.

For the CDR3, the DNA is TGCAGCGCTGATAGCGGGAAAAGCCAAGAGACCCAGTACTTC. This translates into CSADSGKSQETQYF. The chain has TRBV29-1 and TRBJ2-5; 8 bases are a match to TRBD2. J lost 1 base, V lost 7 bases, and 8 bases had no gene match. The CDR3 length is 14 residues. Germline V CDR1 and CDR2: SQVTM, ANQGSEA.